Listed below are T cell receptor beta chains from one sample, sequenced in a study of shared clonotypes between healthy human individuals. Clones were sequenced by immunoSEQ multiplex PCR, and TCRdb holds only the in-frame ones, with some missing. The table records millions of clones, 85% to 95% of them present only once. What was sequenced was naive CD4+ T cells sorted from blood. Source of these receptors: a man younger than 35 in good health. Both conserved end residues are part of each CDR3. D genes are given only for firm matches. Clone size is stated in some rows and not others, as once, few, many or a class when expanded.

>TRBD1|TRBJ2-5|-|TRBV29-1
TGCAGCGTTGCGGGGACAGGGCGGGAGACCCAGTACTTC
CSVAGTGRETQYF
>-|TRBJ1-1|-|TRBV18
TGTGCCAGCTCACCTGCCGGGGTGAACACTGAAGCTTTCTTT
CASSPAGVNTEAFF
>-|TRBJ2-5|-|TRBV6-1
TGTGCCAGCAGTGATGACAGAATCCAAGAGACCCAGTACTTC
CASSDDRIQETQYF
>-|TRBJ2-3|-|TRBV4-1
TGCGCCAGCAGCCTTTCTAGCGAACGCACAGATACGCAGTATTTT
CASSLSSERTDTQYF
>-|TRBJ1-5|once|TRBV4-1
TGCGCCAGCAGCCAAGTCAGAAATCAGCCCCAGCATTTT
CASSQVRNQPQHF
>-|TRBJ1-6|few|TRBV30
TGTGCCTGGACGAGAGGGGAGAATTCACCCCTCCACTTT
CAWTRGENSPLHF
>-|TRBJ1-2|-|TRBV30
TGTGCCTGGAGTGTACCATACTATGGCTACACCTTC
CAWSVPYYGYTF
>TRBD1|TRBJ1-6|-|TRBV2
TGTGCCAGCAGCCAACTACAGGGGGAAGGTAATTCACCCCTCCACTTT
CASSQLQGEGNSPLHF
>-|TRBJ1-2|-|TRBV2
TGTGCCAGCAGTGCCCGTATTGGCTACACCTTC
CASSARIGYTF
>-|TRBJ1-2|-|TRBV7-2
TGTGCCAGCAGCTTAGCTATGACCGACTACACCTTC
CASSLAMTDYTF
>-|TRBJ2-3|-|TRBV30
TGTGCCTGGAGTAGTGCGATTGTCAGGGCGGGGACAGATACGCAGTATTTT
CAWSSAIVRAGTDTQYF
>-|TRBJ2-5|-|TRBV18
TGTGCCAGCTCACCGGGCAGGAGTGTCCAAGAGACCCAGTACTTC
CASSPGRSVQETQYF
>TRBD1|TRBJ2-5|-|TRBV11-1
TGTGCCAGCAGCTTGAAGCGTCGACAGGGAGAGACCCAGTACTTC
CASSLKRRQGETQYF
>-|TRBJ2-7|-|TRBV2
TGTGCCAGCAGATACTCAAGGGATGGAAGCTCCTACGAGCAGTACTTC
CASRYSRDGSSYEQYF
>TRBD1|TRBJ2-7|-|TRBV10-3
TGTGCCATCAGTGAGTCCAGGGACAGGCCTTCCGAGCAGTACTTC
CAISESRDRPSEQYF
>TRBD1|TRBJ2-7|-|TRBV29-1
TGCAGCGTTAGGGACAGGACCCGATCTGGCTTAAGCTACGAGCAGTACTTC
CSVRDRTRSGLSYEQYF
>-|TRBJ1-6|-|TRBV11-3
TGTGCCAGCAGCTTAGACAGGGCTTCACCCCTCCACTTT
CASSLDRASPLHF
>TRBD1|TRBJ1-1|-|TRBV28
TGTGCCAGCAGTTTATGGGGGACAGGGTACGCTGAAGCTTTCTTT
CASSLWGTGYAEAFF
>-|TRBJ2-7|-|TRBV4-1
TGCGCCAGCAGCCAAGAATCAGGATCGGCGGGGGCGTCCTACGAGCAGTACTTC
CASSQESGSAGASYEQYF
>TRBD1|TRBJ1-5|-|TRBV15
TGTGCCACCAGCAGAGGACAGGGGGGTTATAGCAATCAGCCCCAGCATTTT
CATSRGQGGYSNQPQHF
>TRBD1|TRBJ1-4|-|TRBV9
TGTGCCAGCAGCGTGGGGCGGACAGGCGTTAATGAAAAACTGTTTTTT
CASSVGRTGVNEKLFF
>-|TRBJ1-2|-|TRBV5-1
TGCGCCAGCAGCTTGGCGACAGCGGTTGATGGCTACACCTTC
CASSLATAVDGYTF
>-|TRBJ1-6|-|TRBV21-1
TGTGCCAGCCGAAACGGGCCGCACCTCTCCTATAATTCACCCCTCCACTTT
CASRNGPHLSYNSPLHF
>TRBD1|TRBJ1-6|-|TRBV6-5
TGTGCCAGCAGACCGGGACAGAATAATTCACCCCTCCACTTT
CASRPGQNNSPLHF